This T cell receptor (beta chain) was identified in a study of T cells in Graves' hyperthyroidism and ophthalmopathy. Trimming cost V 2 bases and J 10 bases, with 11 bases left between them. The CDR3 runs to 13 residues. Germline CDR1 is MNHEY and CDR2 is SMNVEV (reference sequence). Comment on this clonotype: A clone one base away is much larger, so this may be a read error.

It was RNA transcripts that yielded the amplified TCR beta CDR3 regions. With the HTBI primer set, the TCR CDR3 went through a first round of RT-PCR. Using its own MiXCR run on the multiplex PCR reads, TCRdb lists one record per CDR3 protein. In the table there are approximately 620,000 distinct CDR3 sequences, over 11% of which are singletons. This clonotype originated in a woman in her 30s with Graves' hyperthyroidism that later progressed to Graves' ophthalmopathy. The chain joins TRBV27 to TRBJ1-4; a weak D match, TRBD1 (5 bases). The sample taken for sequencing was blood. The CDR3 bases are TGTGCCAGCAGTTTACGGGACCGGGGAAAACTGTTTTTT. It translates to CASSLRDRGKLFF.